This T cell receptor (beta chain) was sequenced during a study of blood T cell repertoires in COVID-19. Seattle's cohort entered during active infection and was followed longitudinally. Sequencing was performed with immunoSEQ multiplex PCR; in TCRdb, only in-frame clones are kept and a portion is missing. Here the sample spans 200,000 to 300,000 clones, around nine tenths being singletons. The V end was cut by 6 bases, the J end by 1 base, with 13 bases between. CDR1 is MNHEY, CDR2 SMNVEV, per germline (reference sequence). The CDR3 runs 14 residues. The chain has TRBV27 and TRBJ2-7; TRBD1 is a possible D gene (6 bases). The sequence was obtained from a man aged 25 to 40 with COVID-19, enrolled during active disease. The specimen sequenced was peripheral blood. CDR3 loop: CASSRGQNSYEQYF. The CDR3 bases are TGTGCCAGCAGCCGAGGACAGAATTCCTACGAGCAGTACTTC.